This TCR beta chain is from a study of identical twins. This clonotype was detected ten times or more. The CDR3 extends over 17 amino acids. V shed 3 bases and J shed 4 bases, with 17 bases lying between them. CDR1 and CDR2 (germline): KGHDR, SFDVKD. In TCRdb, the 5' RACE reads were re-called with MiXCR into one record per CDR3 protein. The top ten hold around 2% of the sample, which has roughly 690,000 distinct CDR3 sequences, approximately 6.1% seen once. The gene calls are TRBV24-1 and TRBJ1-4, with D maybe TRBD1 (5 bases). The sequenced sample was naive T cells sorted from blood. This TCR was sampled from a man younger than 30 in good health. CDR3 loop: CATSDGPTGRLNEKLFF. The CDR3 nucleotides are TGTGCCACCAGTGATGGGCCAACGGGACGGCTTAATGAAAAACTGTTTTTT.